Listed below are T cell receptor beta chains from one sample, sequenced in a study of T cells in Graves' hyperthyroidism and ophthalmopathy. Via MiXCR, TCRdb re-called the multiplex PCR reads, giving one row per CDR3 protein. The table includes roughly 420,000 distinct CDR3 sequences, approximately 14% detected once. Sequenced sample: blood. The receptors here all came from a woman aged 18 to 35 with Graves' hyperthyroidism. The CDR3 runs from the conserved cysteine through the conserved F or W.

j_call: TRBJ1-2; v_call: TRBV7-9; cdr3_aa: CASSSPGQGPHPYGYTF
j_call: TRBJ2-5; v_call: TRBV15; cdr3_aa: CATSRDRLAGGRTQYF
j_call: TRBJ1-6; v_call: TRBV6-1; cdr3_aa: CASRTPGQSNSPLHF
j_call: TRBJ1-4; v_call: TRBV6-2/TRBV6-3; cdr3_aa: CASKPAYSGKLFF
j_call: TRBJ1-1; v_call: TRBV28; cdr3_aa: CASRPVQGVSMEAFF
j_call: TRBJ2-2; v_call: TRBV12-3/TRBV12-4; cdr3_aa: CASSLLAGGPGGELFF
j_call: TRBJ2-5; v_call: TRBV12-3/TRBV12-4; cdr3_aa: CASSFFQETQYF
j_call: TRBJ1-1; v_call: TRBV6-1; cdr3_aa: CASSNREFTEAFF
j_call: TRBJ2-3; v_call: TRBV20-1; cdr3_aa: CSASFGLASTDTQYF
j_call: TRBJ2-1; v_call: TRBV2; cdr3_aa: CASSDPLRYLYNEQFF
j_call: TRBJ1-1; v_call: TRBV5-6; cdr3_aa: CASSFRGRRTEAFF
j_call: TRBJ2-3; v_call: TRBV20-1; cdr3_aa: CSAGHTSGRGGTDTQYF
j_call: TRBJ2-3; v_call: TRBV27; cdr3_aa: CASKSLGETDTQYF
j_call: TRBJ2-5; v_call: TRBV11-2; cdr3_aa: CASSLGLAGVGETQYF
j_call: TRBJ2-1; v_call: TRBV12-3/TRBV12-4; cdr3_aa: CASRRYNEQFF
j_call: TRBJ1-2; v_call: TRBV2; cdr3_aa: CASSEPPPYGYTF
j_call: TRBJ2-7; v_call: TRBV2; cdr3_aa: CATLARGSYEQYF
j_call: TRBJ1-2; v_call: TRBV6-2/TRBV6-3; cdr3_aa: CASCQANYGYTF
j_call: TRBJ2-7; v_call: TRBV20-1; cdr3_aa: CSAEGGGQYSYEQYF
j_call: TRBJ2-1; v_call: TRBV2; cdr3_aa: CASSEEENSYNEQFF
j_call: TRBJ1-1; v_call: TRBV7-9; cdr3_aa: CASSRADTQDLF
j_call: TRBJ2-6; v_call: TRBV15; cdr3_aa: CATSRAFAGTGTGANVLTF
j_call: TRBJ1-4; v_call: TRBV6-1; cdr3_aa: CASSRGQSATNEKLFF
j_call: TRBJ2-3; v_call: TRBV7-2; cdr3_aa: CASSLASGGRDTQYF
j_call: TRBJ1-1; v_call: TRBV20-1; cdr3_aa: CSARDEGGDTEAFF
j_call: TRBJ2-5; v_call: TRBV12-3/TRBV12-4; cdr3_aa: CASSPPGQQETQYF
j_call: TRBJ2-2; v_call: TRBV7-9; cdr3_aa: CASSSQGLSTGELFF
j_call: TRBJ2-3; v_call: TRBV20-1; cdr3_aa: CSASSLNTDTQYF
j_call: TRBJ2-7; v_call: TRBV28; cdr3_aa: CASSIGADYYEQYF
j_call: TRBJ1-5; v_call: TRBV10-3; cdr3_aa: CAISESVQDQPQHF
j_call: TRBJ1-2; v_call: TRBV13; cdr3_aa: CASSLAGIDGYTF
j_call: TRBJ2-5; v_call: TRBV13; cdr3_aa: CASSPPDSQETQYF
j_call: TRBJ2-1; v_call: TRBV29-1; cdr3_aa: CSVRQGASYNEQFF
j_call: TRBJ1-4; v_call: TRBV19; cdr3_aa: CASSIRTATNEKLFF
j_call: TRBJ1-2; v_call: TRBV5-1; cdr3_aa: CASSLKTGLGGYTF
j_call: TRBJ1-1; v_call: TRBV5-8; cdr3_aa: CASSPGSRTEAFF
j_call: TRBJ1-3; v_call: TRBV19; cdr3_aa: CASLSGNTIYF
j_call: TRBJ2-2; v_call: TRBV3-1; cdr3_aa: CASSQWTGKVSNTGELFF